These 10 T cell receptor beta chains originate from one sample sequenced in a study of control samples from healthy donors and cancer patients. Some clones are missing from TCRdb's copy, which holds only in-frame ones; the method was immunoSEQ multiplex PCR. The repertoire holds some 66,000 clones, with almost 85% as singletons. The source material was blood. The receptors originated from a man aged 35 to 55 in good health.

This chain joins TRBV9 and TRBJ2-5; TRBD1 agrees at 9 bases. Germline CDR1 SGDLS, CDR2 YYNGEE. There are 16 residues in the CDR3. Trimming removed 3 bases from V and 3 bases from J; junction bases left unmatched: 9. DNA for the CDR3: TGTGCCAGCAGCGCTCGGGACAGGGCCCAAGAAGAGACCCAGTACTTC. Encoded protein: CASSARDRAQEETQYF.

The chain links TRBV5-5 to TRBJ2-7; 7 bases line up with TRBD1. This CDR3 is built from 16 residues. Per the germline V gene, CDR1 is SGHKS and CDR2 is YYEKEE (reference sequence). The V gene end was trimmed by 0 bases and the J gene end by 0 bases; junction bases not matched to a gene: 6. The CDR3 spells CASSLGGQMSSYEQYF. Written as DNA, the CDR3 is TGTGCCAGCAGCTTGGGGGGACAGATGAGCTCCTACGAGCAGTACTTC.

This clone was seen a handful of times. The chain has TRBV6-5 and TRBJ1-5; unclear D gene. V was trimmed by 6 bases and J by 4 bases, leaving 10 bases between them. There are 13 residues in the CDR3. Germline loops: CDR1 MNHEY, CDR2 SVGAGI. CDR3 sequence reads: CASSLRTNQPQHF. CDR3 nucleotide sequence: TGTGCCAGCAGCCTTCGGACTAATCAGCCCCAGCATTTT.

This chain connects TRBV28 to TRBJ2-5; 16 positions match TRBD2. Looked up from germline, CDR1 is MDHEN and CDR2 is SYDVKM. CDR3 size: 16 residues. With V trimmed by 3 bases and J by 5 bases, 3 bases remained unmatched. CDR3: CASSLGLAGGEETQYF. The DNA of the CDR3 is TGTGCCAGCAGTTTGGGACTAGCGGGAGGGGAGGAGACCCAGTACTTC.

The chain has TRBV30 and TRBJ2-7, with TRBD1 matching 7 bases. The trim removed 5 bases at V and 5 bases at J, leaving 12 bases unmatched. Germline V gene sequence: CDR1 GTSNPN, CDR2 SVGIG (reference sequence). CDR3 size: 14 residues. CDR3 DNA sequence: TGTGCCTGGGAGGACAGGAGTTCTCGGGACGAGCAGTACTTC. Protein product: CAWEDRSSRDEQYF.

The chain has TRBV29-1 and TRBJ1-5; D may be TRBD1 (5 bases). The CDR3 totals 13 residues. Trimming removed 6 bases from V and 5 bases from J, with 14 bases in between. CDR1 and CDR2 (germline): SQVTM, ANQGSEA. As DNA, the CDR3 is TGCAGCGTGAGAACGGGGGAGGATCAGCCCCAGCATTTT. The encoded protein is CSVRTGEDQPQHF.

The genes are TRBV12-3 or TRBV12-4 and TRBJ2-7; D may be TRBD1 or TRBD2 (6 bases each). The CDR3 sequence is 13 residues long. V shed 2 bases and J shed 4 bases, with 9 bases lying between them. DNA for the CDR3: TGTGCCAGCAGTTTATCGGGGGCTTACGAGCAGTACTTC. It specifies CASSLSGAYEQYF.

The V gene is TRBV10-3, the J gene TRBJ1-5; TRBD1 is a possible D gene (6 bases). The CDR3 runs 13 residues. The ends were cut back, 6 bases at V and 0 bases at J, with 6 bases in the middle. CDR1 is ENHRY and CDR2 is SYGVKD in the germline V gene. DNA for the CDR3: TGTGCCATCAGGGACAGTAGCAATCAGCCCCAGCATTTT. It is translated as CAIRDSSNQPQHF.

The V and J genes are TRBV7-9 and TRBJ2-7; D is unclear. Trimming left V 4 bases short and J 6 bases short, with 7 bases between. CDR3 length: 11 amino acids. Germline V gene data show CDR1 as SEHNR and CDR2 as FQNEAQ (reference sequence). The CDR3 region has the DNA TGTGCCAGCAGCTCGTGGGGCGAGCAGTACTTC. Amino acids: CASSSWGEQYF.

V and J are TRBV3-1 (or the pseudogene TRBV3-2) and TRBJ1-1; D perhaps matches TRBD1 (5 bases). Deletions cut 4 bases from V and 4 bases from J, with 13 bases between. The germline gives CDR1 LGHDT, CDR2 YNNKEL (reference sequence). The CDR3 extends over 14 amino acids. As DNA, the CDR3 is TGTGCCAGCAGCCCGGGGGTGGCGGGCACTGAAGCTTTCTTT. Residues: CASSPGVAGTEAFF.